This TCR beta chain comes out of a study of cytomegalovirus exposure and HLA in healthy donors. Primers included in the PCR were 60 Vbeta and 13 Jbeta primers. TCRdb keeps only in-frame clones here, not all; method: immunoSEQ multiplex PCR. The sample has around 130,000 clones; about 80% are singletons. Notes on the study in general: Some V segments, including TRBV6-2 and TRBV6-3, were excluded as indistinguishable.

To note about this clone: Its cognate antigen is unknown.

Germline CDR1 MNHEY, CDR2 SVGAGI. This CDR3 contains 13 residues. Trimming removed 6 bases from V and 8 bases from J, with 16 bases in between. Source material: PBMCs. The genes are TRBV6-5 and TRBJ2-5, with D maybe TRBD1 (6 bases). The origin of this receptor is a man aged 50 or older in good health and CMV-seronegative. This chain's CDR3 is CASRADRQRTQYF. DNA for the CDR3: TGTGCCAGCAGAGCAGACAGGCAGCGCACCCAGTACTTC.